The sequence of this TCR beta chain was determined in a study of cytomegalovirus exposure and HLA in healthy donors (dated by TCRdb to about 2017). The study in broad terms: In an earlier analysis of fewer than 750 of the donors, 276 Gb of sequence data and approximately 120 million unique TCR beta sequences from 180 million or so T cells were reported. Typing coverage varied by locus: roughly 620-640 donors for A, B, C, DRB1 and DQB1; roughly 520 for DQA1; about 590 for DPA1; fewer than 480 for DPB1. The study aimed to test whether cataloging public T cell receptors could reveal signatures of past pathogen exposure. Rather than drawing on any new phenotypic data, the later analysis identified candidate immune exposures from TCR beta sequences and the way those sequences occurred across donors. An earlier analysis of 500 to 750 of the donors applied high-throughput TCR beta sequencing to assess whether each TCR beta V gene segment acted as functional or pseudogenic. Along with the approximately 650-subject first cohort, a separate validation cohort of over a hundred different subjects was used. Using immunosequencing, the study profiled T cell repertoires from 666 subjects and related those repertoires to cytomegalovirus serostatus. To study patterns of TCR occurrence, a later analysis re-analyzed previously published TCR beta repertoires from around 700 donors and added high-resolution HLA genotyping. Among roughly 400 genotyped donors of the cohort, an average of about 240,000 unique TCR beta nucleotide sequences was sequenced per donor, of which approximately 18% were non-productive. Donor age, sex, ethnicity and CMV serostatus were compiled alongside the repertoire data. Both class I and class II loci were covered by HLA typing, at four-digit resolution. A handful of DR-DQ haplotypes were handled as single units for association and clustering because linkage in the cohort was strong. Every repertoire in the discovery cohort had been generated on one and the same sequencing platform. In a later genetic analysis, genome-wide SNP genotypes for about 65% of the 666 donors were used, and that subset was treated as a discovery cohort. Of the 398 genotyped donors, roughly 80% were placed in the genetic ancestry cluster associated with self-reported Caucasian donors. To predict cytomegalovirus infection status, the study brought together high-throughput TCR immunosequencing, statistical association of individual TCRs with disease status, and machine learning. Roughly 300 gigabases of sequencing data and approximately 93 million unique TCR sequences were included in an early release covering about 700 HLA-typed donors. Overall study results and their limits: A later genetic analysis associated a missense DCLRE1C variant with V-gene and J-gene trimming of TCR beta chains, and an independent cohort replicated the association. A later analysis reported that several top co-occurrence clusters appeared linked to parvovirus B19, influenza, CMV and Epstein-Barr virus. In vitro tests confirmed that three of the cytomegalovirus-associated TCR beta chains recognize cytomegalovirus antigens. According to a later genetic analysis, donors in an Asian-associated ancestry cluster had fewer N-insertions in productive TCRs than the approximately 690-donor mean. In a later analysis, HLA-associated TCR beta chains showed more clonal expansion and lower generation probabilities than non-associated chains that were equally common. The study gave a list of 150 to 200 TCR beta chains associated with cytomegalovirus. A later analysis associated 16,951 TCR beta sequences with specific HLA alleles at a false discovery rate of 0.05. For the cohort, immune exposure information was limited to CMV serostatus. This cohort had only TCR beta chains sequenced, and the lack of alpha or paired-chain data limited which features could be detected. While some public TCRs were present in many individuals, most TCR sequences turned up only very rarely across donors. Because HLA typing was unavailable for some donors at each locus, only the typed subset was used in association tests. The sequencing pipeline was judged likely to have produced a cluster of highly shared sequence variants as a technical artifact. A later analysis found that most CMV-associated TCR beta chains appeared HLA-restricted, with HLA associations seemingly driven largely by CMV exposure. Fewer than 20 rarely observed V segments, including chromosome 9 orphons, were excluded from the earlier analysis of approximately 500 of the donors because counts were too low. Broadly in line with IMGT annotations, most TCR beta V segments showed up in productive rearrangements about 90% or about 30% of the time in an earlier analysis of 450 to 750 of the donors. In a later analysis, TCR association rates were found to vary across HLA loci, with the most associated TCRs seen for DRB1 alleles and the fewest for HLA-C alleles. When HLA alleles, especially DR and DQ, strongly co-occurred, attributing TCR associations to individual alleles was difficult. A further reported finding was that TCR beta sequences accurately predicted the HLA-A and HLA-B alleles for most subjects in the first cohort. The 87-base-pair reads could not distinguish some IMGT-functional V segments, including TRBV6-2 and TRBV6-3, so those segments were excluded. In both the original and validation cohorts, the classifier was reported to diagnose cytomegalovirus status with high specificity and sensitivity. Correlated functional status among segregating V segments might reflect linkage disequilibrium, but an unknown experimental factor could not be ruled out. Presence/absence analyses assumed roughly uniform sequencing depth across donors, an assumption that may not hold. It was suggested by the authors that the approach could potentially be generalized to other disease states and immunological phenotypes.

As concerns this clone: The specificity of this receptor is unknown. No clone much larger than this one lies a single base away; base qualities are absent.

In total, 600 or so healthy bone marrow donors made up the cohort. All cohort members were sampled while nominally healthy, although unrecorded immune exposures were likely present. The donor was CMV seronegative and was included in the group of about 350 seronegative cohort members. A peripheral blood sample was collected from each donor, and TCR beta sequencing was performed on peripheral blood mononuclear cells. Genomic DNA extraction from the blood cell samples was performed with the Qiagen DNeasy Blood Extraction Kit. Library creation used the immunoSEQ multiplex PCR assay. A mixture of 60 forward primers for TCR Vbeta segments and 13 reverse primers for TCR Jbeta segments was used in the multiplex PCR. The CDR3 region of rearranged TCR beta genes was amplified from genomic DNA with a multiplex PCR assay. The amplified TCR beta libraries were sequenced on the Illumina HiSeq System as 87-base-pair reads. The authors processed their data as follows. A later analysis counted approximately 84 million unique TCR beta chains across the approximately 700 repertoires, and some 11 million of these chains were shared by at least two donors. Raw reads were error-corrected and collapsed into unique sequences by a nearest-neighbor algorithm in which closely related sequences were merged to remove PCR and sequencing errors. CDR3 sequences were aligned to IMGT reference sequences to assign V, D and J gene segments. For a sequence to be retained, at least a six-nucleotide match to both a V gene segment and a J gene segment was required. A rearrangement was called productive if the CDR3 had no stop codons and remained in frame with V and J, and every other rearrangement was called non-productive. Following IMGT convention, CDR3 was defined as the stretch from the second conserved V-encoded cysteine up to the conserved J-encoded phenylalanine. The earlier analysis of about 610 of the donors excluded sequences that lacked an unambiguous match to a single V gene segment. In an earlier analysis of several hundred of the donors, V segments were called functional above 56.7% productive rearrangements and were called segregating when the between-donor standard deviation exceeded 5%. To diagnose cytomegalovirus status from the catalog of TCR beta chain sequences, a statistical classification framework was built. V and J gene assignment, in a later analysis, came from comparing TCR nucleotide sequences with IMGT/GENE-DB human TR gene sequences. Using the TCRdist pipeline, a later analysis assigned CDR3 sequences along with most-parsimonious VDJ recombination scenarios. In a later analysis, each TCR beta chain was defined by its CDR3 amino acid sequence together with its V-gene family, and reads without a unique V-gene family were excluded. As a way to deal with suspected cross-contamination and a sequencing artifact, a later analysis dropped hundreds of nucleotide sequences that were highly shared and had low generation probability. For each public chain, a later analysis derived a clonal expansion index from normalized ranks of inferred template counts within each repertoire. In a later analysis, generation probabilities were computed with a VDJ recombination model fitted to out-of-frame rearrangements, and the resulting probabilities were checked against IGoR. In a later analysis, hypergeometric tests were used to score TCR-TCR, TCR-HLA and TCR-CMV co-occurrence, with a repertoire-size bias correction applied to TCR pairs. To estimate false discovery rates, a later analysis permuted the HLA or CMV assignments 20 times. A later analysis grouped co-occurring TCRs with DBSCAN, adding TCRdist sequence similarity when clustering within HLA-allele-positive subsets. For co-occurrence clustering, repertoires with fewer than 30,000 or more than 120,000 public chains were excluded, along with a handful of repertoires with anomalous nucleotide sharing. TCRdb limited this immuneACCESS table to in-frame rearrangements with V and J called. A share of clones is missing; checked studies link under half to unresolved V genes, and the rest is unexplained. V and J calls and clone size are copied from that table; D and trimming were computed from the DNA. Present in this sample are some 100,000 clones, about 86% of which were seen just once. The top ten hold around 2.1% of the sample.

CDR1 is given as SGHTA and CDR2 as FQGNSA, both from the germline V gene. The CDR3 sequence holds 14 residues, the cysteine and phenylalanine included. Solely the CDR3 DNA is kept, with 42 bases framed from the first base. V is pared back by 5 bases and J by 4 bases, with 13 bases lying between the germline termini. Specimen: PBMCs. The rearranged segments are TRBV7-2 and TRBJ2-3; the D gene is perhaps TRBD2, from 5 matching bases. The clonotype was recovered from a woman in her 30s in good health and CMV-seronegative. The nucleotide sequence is TGTGCCAGCAGCGAACACAGAGGGCCAGATACGCAGTATTTT. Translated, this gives CASSEHRGPDTQYF. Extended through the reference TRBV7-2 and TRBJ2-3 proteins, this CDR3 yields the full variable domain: GAGVSQSPSNKVTEKGKDVELRCDPISGHTALYWYRQSLGQGLEFLIYFQGNSAPDKSGLPSDRFSAERTGGSVSTLTIQRTQQEDSAVYLCASSEHRGPDTQYFGPGTRLTVL.